Listed here are 29 T cell receptor beta chains from one sample, sequenced in a study of cytomegalovirus exposure and HLA in healthy donors. Clones were read by immunoSEQ multiplex PCR, and TCRdb kept only the in-frame ones, dropping some. The sample comprises more than 250,000 clones, 75% to 90% of which are singletons, and about 0.8% rests with the top ten. The sequenced material came from PBMCs. The source of these receptors is a woman younger than 35 in good health and CMV-seronegative.

The chain recombines TRBV27 with TRBJ2-7; TRBD1 agrees at 9 bases. The CDR3 contains 13 residues. CDR1 and CDR2 (germline): MNHEY, SMNVEV (reference sequence). V shed 8 bases, J shed 2 bases, and the junction held 4 bases outside the gene matches. CDR3: CASRRTGAYEQYF. The CDR3 DNA follows: TGTGCCAGCCGAAGGACAGGGGCCTACGAGCAGTACTTC.

The chain joins TRBV7-9 to TRBJ2-2, with D uncertain. Trimming left V 0 bases short and J 5 bases short, with 7 bases between. This CDR3 has 14 amino acids. CDR1 and CDR2 from the germline V gene are SEHNR and FQNEAQ (reference sequence). CDR3 in amino acids: CASSLATGTGELFF. The CDR3 DNA follows: TGTGCCAGCAGCTTAGCGACCGGGACCGGGGAGCTGTTTTTT.

This clone has a handful of counts. This chain uses TRBV6-5 with TRBJ1-3; possible D gene TRBD1, 5 bases. The V gene's germline CDR1 is MNHEY and CDR2 SVGAGI. The germline V and J ends were trimmed by 8 bases and 1 base, with 6 bases remaining between them. The CDR3 length is 12 residues. The CDR3 region has the DNA TGTGCCAGCGGGGCGTCTGGAAACACCATATATTTT. Protein sequence: CASGASGNTIYF.

J is TRBJ1-4 and V is TRBV2, with D possibly being TRBD1 (6 bases). Trimming left V 3 bases short and J 8 bases short, with 10 bases between. The CDR3 consists of 13 residues. CDR1 and CDR2 (germline): SNHLY, FYNNEI. This CDR3 is CASSEGAREKLFF. The CDR3 DNA reads as TGTGCCAGCAGTGAGGGGGCAAGGGAAAAACTGTTTTTT.

The gene calls are TRBV28 and TRBJ2-7, with D perhaps TRBD1 (5 bases). This CDR3 region has 14 residues. CDR1 MDHEN and CDR2 SYDVKM come from the germline V gene. V lost 4 bases to trimming and J lost 3 bases, with 13 bases between them. In DNA, the CDR3 is TGTGCCAGCAGTTGGCCTGGACAAGACTACGAGCAGTACTTC. Its protein product is CASSWPGQDYEQYF.

The chain combines TRBV2 with TRBJ2-3; D is perhaps TRBD2 (6 bases). Germline CDR1 and CDR2: SNHLY and FYNNEI. This CDR3 is 14 amino acids long. Trimming shortened V by 4 bases and J by 6 bases, and 14 bases separated the two germline ends. The CDR3, as DNA: TGTGCCAGCAGTGTTCTACCTAGCGTGGATACGCAGTATTTT. Its protein product is CASSVLPSVDTQYF.

The chain combines TRBV29-1 with TRBJ2-5; D unclear. V was pared by 1 base and J by 4 bases, with 7 bases between. The germline CDR1 and CDR2 sequences are SQVTM and ANQGSEA. The CDR3 has 12 residues. The CDR3 protein is CSVEVWAETQYF. In nucleotides, the CDR3 is TGCAGCGTTGAAGTATGGGCAGAGACCCAGTACTTC.

The chain uses TRBV27 and TRBJ2-1, with 12 nucleotides matching TRBD2. The germline gives CDR1 MNHEY, CDR2 SMNVEV (reference sequence). The CDR3 totals 14 residues. V shed 2 bases and J 9 bases; nucleotides not matched to a gene: 2. The CDR3 here is CASSLGGLAGEQFF. The DNA of the CDR3 is TGTGCCAGCAGTTTAGGGGGACTAGCGGGTGAGCAGTTCTTC.

This sequence joins TRBV28 and TRBJ1-5; no clear D. CDR3 length: 15 residues. V was clipped by 1 base and J by 1 base, with 8 bases between them. CDR1 is MDHEN, CDR2 SYDVKM, per germline. DNA of the CDR3: TGTGCCAGCAGTTTATCTCTGGGCAGCAATCAGCCCCAGCATTTT. It translates to CASSLSLGSNQPQHF.

The chain has TRBV7-9 and TRBJ2-7, with a tentative D call TRBD1 (5 bases). This CDR3 comprises 15 residues. The germline V gene has CDR1 SEHNR and CDR2 FQNEAQ (reference sequence). V was clipped by 5 bases and J by 3 bases, with 17 bases between them. CDR3 sequence (DNA): TGTGCCAGCAGCCAACAGCTAAATCAGGGCTACGAGCAGTACTTC. Translation gives CASSQQLNQGYEQYF.

The chain combines TRBV7-8 with TRBJ1-1; D possibly corresponds to TRBD1 (5 bases). CDR3 length: 16 amino acids. Trimming shortened V by 1 base and J by 4 bases, and 16 bases separated the two germline ends. Germline V CDR1 and CDR2: SGHVS, FQNEAQ. The CDR3 DNA is TGTGCCAGCAGCTTAGTCAGGTCCCCGGGGGGCACTGAAGCTTTCTTT. Protein sequence: CASSLVRSPGGTEAFF.

The chain recombines TRBV10-2 with TRBJ2-7, with 8 positions matching TRBD2. In germline, CDR1 is WSHSY, CDR2 SAAADI. The ends lost 5 bases at V and 2 bases at J; junction bases unmatched: 8. The CDR3 totals 15 residues. CDR3 region: CASSPVSGTAYEQYF. For the CDR3, the DNA is TGCGCCAGCAGTCCGGTTAGCGGGACGGCCTACGAGCAGTACTTC.

This clone was counted once. The chain combines TRBV6-6 with TRBJ1-2; D gene uncertain. Trimming left V 4 bases short and J 1 base short, with 10 bases between. Germline CDR1 MNHNY, CDR2 SVGAGI (reference sequence). The CDR3 extends over 14 amino acids. CDR3 nucleotide sequence: TGTGCCAGCAGTTTCACCGGGGATAACTATGGCTACACCTTC. Residues: CASSFTGDNYGYTF.

The rearrangement uses TRBV5-1 and TRBJ2-5; D perhaps matches TRBD2 (6 bases). The V end was cut by 7 bases, the J end by 3 bases, with 13 bases between. This CDR3 spans 13 amino acids. CDR1 and CDR2 (germline): SGHRS, YFSETQ. In DNA form, the CDR3 reads TGCGCCAGCCGGTCGGGAGAGAAAGAGACCCAGTACTTC. This sequence encodes CASRSGEKETQYF.

This sequence joins TRBV5-4 and TRBJ2-5, with D possibly TRBD1 on 5 matching bases. CDR3 length equals 13 residues. V shed 4 bases and J shed 0 bases, with 7 bases lying between them. Germline lookup yields CDR1 SGHNT and CDR2 YYREEE (reference sequence). Here the CDR3 reads CASSTDNQETQYF. CDR3 sequence (DNA): TGTGCCAGCAGCACGGACAACCAAGAGACCCAGTACTTC.

The V and J genes are TRBV9 and TRBJ1-5, with TRBD1 identical over 7 bases. This CDR3 region has 13 residues. The germline CDR1 and CDR2 sequences are SGDLS and YYNGEE. Unmatched junction bases numbered 4, after V lost 0 bases and J lost 10 bases. CDR3 nucleotides: TGTGCCAGCAGCGTAGGACAGGGAGGACCCCAGCATTTT. Protein product: CASSVGQGGPQHF.

The chain employs TRBV5-1 and TRBJ2-5, with 8 bases lining up with TRBD1. Losses at the gene ends were 0 bases for V and 5 bases for J; bases not matched to a gene: 9. CDR1 is SGHRS, CDR2 YFSETQ, per germline. There are 16 residues in the CDR3. The CDR3 spells CASSLGGTGPSETQYF. CDR3 in DNA: TGCGCCAGCAGCTTGGGGGGGACAGGCCCCAGCGAGACCCAGTACTTC.

V and J are TRBV7-3 and TRBJ1-2; 9 bases agree with TRBD1. The CDR3 sequence is 18 residues long. The germline CDR1 and CDR2 sequences are SGHTA and FQGTGA. J lost 5 bases, V lost 5 bases, and 18 bases had no gene match. The CDR3 sequence: CASSRTPGQGPAGYGYTF. The CDR3 coding sequence is TGTGCCAGCAGCCGGACCCCGGGACAGGGCCCGGCGGGGTATGGCTACACCTTC.

V is TRBV27 and J is TRBJ2-5; a weak D match, TRBD2 (6 bases). CDR1 is MNHEY and CDR2 is SMNVEV in the germline V gene (reference sequence). V was trimmed by 10 bases and J by 5 bases, leaving 14 bases between them. The CDR3 length is 12 residues. CDR3: CATGEVGETQYF. The CDR3 bases are TGTGCCACCGGGGAGGTGGGGGAGACCCAGTACTTC.

The rearrangement uses TRBV7-2 and TRBJ2-7, with D maybe TRBD1 (5 bases). Germline V lookup: CDR1 SGHTA, CDR2 FQGNSA. Trimming pared 5 bases from V and 2 bases from J, leaving 13 bases between. CDR3 length: 14 residues. The CDR3 DNA follows: TGTGCCAGCAGCCTTGACCCAGGGCCCTACGAGCAGTACTTC. Amino acids: CASSLDPGPYEQYF.

V is TRBV30 and J is TRBJ2-1, with 7 bases that match TRBD2. Per the germline V gene, CDR1 is GTSNPN and CDR2 is SVGIG (reference sequence). This CDR3 contains 14 residues. The J segment lost 4 bases and the V segment lost 4 bases, leaving 7 bases of the junction unmatched. The CDR3 is CAWTVLADYNEQFF. The CDR3 DNA reads TGTGCCTGGACCGTCCTAGCGGATTACAATGAGCAGTTCTTC.

The chain has TRBV7-2 and TRBJ1-2; perhaps TRBD1 as D (6 bases). This CDR3 is built from 13 residues. The V gene lost 5 bases and the J gene lost 8 bases, with 15 bases spanning the gap. CDR1 and CDR2 (germline): SGHTA, FQGNSA. CDR3 DNA: TGTGCCAGCAGCCCAGGGGTGGGCCGCGGCTACACCTTC. It codes for CASSPGVGRGYTF.

The chain links TRBV6-5 to TRBJ2-7, with D perhaps TRBD2 (5 bases). Trimming cost V 2 bases and J 5 bases, with 16 bases left between them. The CDR3 consists of 15 residues. The V gene's germline CDR1 is MNHEY and CDR2 SVGAGI. CDR3: CASSYQRGVPNEQYF. CDR3 nucleotides: TGTGCCAGCAGTTACCAACGGGGAGTACCGAACGAGCAGTACTTC.

The genes are TRBV19 and TRBJ2-1, with a tentative D call TRBD2 (6 bases). This CDR3 contains 14 residues. CDR1 is LNHDA and CDR2 is SQIVND in the germline V gene (reference sequence). The V and J ends lost 4 bases and 4 bases respectively, with 11 bases between them. The CDR3 DNA reads as TGTGCCAGTAGTAGGATAGCGGATTACAATGAGCAGTTCTTC. Protein: CASSRIADYNEQFF. The full variable domain, completed using reference TRBV19 and TRBJ2-1, is DGGITQSPKYLFRKEGQNVTLSCEQNLNHDAMYWYRQDPGQGLRLIYYSQIVNDFQKGDIAEGYSVSREKKESFPLTVTSAQKNPTAFYLCASSRIADYNEQFFGPGTRLTVL.

This sequence joins TRBV19 and TRBJ1-2; 8 bases match TRBD1. This CDR3 has 11 residues. The germline CDR1 and CDR2 sequences are LNHDA and SQIVND (reference sequence). With 7 bases clipped from V and 8 bases from J, the junction kept 3 bases outside the gene matches. The CDR3 is CASTAGGGYTF. The DNA of the CDR3 is TGTGCCAGTACCGCAGGGGGCGGCTACACCTTC.

The rearrangement uses TRBV7-2 and TRBJ1-5, with D perhaps matching TRBD1 (6 bases). The CDR3 contains 17 residues. Germline V gene data show CDR1 as SGHTA and CDR2 as FQGNSA. Trimming took off 1 base at V and 5 bases at J, with 18 bases between the two ends. The CDR3 DNA reads as TGTGCCAGCAGCTTAGTCTTACAGGGAAATAGTGATCAGCCCCAGCATTTT. This encodes CASSLVLQGNSDQPQHF.

This sequence joins TRBV2 and TRBJ2-7; 12 bases are shared with TRBD2. Germline-derived CDR1 and CDR2 are SNHLY and FYNNEI. V gave up 0 bases and J gave up 5 bases; unmatched junction bases: 17. The CDR3 totals 20 residues. The DNA for the CDR3 is TGTGCCAGCAGTGAAGCGGGAGTCGGGACTAGCGGGCCACCTGGAAACGAGCAGTACTTC. Translated, it gives CASSEAGVGTSGPPGNEQYF.

This clone was observed at least ten times. The V gene is TRBV29-1, the J gene TRBJ1-1, with D perhaps TRBD1 (5 bases). V lost 1 base and J 0 bases, leaving 12 bases between the germline ends. Looked up from germline, CDR1 is SQVTM and CDR2 is ANQGSEA. The length of the CDR3 is 15 residues. The CDR3 loop reads CSVEADSDMNTEAFF. The DNA for the CDR3 is TGCAGCGTTGAAGCCGACTCGGACATGAACACTGAAGCTTTCTTT.

This clone was observed a handful of times. J is TRBJ1-4 and V is TRBV28; 7 positions match TRBD1. Germline V gene data show CDR1 as MDHEN and CDR2 as SYDVKM. V was pared by 4 bases and J by 7 bases, with 6 bases of the junction left unmatched. CDR3 length: 14 residues. CDR3 coding DNA: TGTGCCAGCAGTTCGGGACAGTCAGGTGAAAAACTGTTTTTT. This sequence encodes CASSSGQSGEKLFF.